Listed below are T cell receptor beta chains from one sample, sequenced in a study of response to subunit inactivated influenza vaccine. One entry per CDR3 protein, called by TCRdb with MiXCR from the RT-PCR reads. The sample lists 500,000 to 600,000 distinct CDR3 sequences; around 15% were seen once. Sequencing used PBMCs from blood, obtained approximately 12 days after vaccination. Every receptor here comes from a man in his fifties who received an inactivated influenza vaccine. Both conserved end residues are part of each CDR3. A D gene is named only where the DNA matches it firmly.

TRBD2 | TRBV12-3/TRBV12-4 | CASTPGTTGGDTQYF
- | TRBV3-1 | CASSQAGAPQHF
- | TRBV5-1 | CASSSDQGNTEAFF
- | TRBV6-2/TRBV6-3 | CASSYLTGASSYNEQFF
- | TRBV29-1 | CSGWGVAGFDEQFF
- | TRBV7-9 | CASSYAGSEAFF
- | TRBV9 | CASSRRGDPTGELFF
- | TRBV20-1 | CSARRRANTGELFF
- | TRBV5-1 | CASSLASVDTGELFF
- | TRBV19 | CASKIRGGYEQYF
TRBD2 | TRBV12-3/TRBV12-4 | CASSPIAGAPYNEQFF
- | TRBV11-2 | CASSLPAGQNTEAFF
TRBD2 | TRBV11-2 | CASSSTSTPPIYTQYF
- | TRBV6-6 | CASISAGATEAFF
- | TRBV19 | CASSRVAKDNEQFF
TRBD1 | TRBV7-1 | CASSSTGRAFF
- | TRBV18 | CASSSGTSYEQYF
- | TRBV14 | CASSQGQSYGGYTF